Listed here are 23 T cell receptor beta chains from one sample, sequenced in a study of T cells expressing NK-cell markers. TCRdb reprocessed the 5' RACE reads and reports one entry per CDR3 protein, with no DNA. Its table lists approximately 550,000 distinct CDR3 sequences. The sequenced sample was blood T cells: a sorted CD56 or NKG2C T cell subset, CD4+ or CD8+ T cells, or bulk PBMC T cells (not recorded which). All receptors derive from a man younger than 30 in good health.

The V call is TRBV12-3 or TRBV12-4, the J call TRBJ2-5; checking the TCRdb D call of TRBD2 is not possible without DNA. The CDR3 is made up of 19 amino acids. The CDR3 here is CASSSLLGLRKRDGETQYF.

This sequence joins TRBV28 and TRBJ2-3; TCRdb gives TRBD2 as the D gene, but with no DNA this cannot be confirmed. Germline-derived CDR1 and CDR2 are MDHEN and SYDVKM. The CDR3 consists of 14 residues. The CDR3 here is CASSPLAGGYTQYF.

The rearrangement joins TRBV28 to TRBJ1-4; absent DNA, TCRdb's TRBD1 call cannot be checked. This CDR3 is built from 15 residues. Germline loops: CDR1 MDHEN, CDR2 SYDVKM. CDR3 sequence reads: CASSPPQGANEKLFF.

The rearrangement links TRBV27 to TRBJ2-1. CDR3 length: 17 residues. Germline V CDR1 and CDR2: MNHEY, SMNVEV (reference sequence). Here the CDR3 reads CASSLVSRLDRLDEQFF.

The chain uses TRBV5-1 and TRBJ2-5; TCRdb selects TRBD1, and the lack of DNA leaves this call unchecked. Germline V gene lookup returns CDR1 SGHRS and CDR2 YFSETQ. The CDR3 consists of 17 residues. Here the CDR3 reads CASSSDLTWTGQETQYF.

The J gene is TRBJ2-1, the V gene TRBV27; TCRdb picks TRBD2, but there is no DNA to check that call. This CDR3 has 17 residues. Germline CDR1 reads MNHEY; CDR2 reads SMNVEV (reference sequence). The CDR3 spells CASSSHSSGSSYNEQFF.

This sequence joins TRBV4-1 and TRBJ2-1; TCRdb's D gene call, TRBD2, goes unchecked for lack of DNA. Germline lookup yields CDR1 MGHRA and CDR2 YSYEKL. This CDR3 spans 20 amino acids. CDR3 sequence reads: CASSPRMAGGPTGEYGEQFF.

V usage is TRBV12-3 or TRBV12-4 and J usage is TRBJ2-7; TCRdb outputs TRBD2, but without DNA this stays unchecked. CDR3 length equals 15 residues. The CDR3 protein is CASSYELGAIYEQYF.

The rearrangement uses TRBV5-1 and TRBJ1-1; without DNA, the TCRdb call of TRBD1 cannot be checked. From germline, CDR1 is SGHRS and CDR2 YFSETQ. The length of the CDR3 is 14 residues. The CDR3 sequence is CASSYGQEGTEAFF.

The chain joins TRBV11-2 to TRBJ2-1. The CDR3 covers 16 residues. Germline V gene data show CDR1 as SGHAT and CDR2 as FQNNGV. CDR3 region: CASSSYSGVIPNEQFF.

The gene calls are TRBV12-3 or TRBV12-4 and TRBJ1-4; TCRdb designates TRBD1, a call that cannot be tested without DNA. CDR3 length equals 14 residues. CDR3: CASSPGGGNEKLFF.

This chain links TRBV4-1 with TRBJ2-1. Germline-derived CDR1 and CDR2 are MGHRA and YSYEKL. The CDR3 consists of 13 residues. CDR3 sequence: CASSQGVERGQFF.

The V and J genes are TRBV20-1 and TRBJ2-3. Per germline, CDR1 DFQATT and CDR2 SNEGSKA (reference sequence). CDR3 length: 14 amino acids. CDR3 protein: CANGAKKDTDTQYF.

The CDR3 loop is CASSLVGGPVKYF. The gene calls are TRBV7-8 and TRBJ2-4; the D gene TCRdb calls, TRBD1, cannot be checked with no DNA. The germline V gene encodes CDR1 SGHVS and CDR2 FQNEAQ. The CDR3 length is 13 residues.

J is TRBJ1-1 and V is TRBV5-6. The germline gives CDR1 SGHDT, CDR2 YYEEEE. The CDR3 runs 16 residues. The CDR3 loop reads CASSLRQLDTGTEAFF.

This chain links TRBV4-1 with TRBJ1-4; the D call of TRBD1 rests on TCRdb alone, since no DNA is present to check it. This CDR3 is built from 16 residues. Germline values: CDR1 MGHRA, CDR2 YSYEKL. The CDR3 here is CASSQADRGENEKLFF.

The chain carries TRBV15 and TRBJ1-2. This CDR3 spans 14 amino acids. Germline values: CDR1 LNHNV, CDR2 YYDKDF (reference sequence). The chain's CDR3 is CATSRDRDNYGYTF.

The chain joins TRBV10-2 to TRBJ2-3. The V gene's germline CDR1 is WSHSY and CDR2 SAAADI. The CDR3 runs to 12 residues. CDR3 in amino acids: CASSDVGDTQYF.

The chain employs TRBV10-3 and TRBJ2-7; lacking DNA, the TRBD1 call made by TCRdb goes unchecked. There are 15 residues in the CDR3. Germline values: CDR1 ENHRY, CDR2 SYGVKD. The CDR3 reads CAISPGGQGSYEQYF.

CDR3 in amino acids: CASRGRYWGTPALGTDTQYF. The rearrangement joins TRBV12-3 or TRBV12-4 to TRBJ2-3; TCRdb indicates TRBD1, and absent DNA this call remains unverified. The CDR3 is 20 residues long.

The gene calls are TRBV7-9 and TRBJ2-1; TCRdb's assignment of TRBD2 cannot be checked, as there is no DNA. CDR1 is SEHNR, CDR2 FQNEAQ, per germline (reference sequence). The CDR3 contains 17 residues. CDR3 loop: CASSLGAGKALGNEQFF.

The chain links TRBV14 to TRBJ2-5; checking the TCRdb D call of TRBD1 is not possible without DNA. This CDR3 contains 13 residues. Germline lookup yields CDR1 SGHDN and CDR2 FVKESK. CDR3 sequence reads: CASSTGTLETQYF.

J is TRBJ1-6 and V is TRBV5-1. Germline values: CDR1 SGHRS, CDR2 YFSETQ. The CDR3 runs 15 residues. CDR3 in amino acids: CASSLGGPDNSPLHF. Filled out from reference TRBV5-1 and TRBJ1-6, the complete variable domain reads KAGVTQTPRYLIKTRGQQVTLSCSPISGHRSVSWYQQTPGQGLQFLFEYFSETQRNKGNFPGRFSGRQFSNSRSEMNVSTLELGDSALYLCASSLGGPDNSPLHFGNGTRLTVT.